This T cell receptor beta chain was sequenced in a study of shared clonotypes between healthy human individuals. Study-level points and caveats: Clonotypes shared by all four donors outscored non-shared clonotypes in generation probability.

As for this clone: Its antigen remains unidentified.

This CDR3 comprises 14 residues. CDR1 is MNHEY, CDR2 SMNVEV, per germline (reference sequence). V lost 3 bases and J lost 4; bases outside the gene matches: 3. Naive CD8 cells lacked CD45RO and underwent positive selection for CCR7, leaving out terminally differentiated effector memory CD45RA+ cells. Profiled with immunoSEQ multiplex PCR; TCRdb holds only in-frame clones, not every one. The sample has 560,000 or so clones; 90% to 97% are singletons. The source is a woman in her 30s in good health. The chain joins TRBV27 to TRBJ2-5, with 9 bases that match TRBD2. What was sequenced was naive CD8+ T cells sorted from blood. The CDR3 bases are TGTGCCAGCAGTTTTAGCGGGAGTGGAGAGACCCAGTACTTC. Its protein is CASSFSGSGETQYF.